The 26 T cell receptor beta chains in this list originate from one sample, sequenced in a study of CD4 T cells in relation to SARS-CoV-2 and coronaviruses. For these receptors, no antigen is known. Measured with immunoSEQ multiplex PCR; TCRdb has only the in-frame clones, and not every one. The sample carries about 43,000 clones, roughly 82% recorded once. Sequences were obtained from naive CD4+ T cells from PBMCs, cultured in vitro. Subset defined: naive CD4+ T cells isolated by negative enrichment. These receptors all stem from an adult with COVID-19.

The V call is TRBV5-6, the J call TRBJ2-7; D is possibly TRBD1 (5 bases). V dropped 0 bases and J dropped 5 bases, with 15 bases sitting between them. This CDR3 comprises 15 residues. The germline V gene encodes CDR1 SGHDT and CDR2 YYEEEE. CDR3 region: CASSLARQRHHEQYF. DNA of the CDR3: TGTGCCAGCAGCTTGGCGCGACAGAGGCATCACGAGCAGTACTTC. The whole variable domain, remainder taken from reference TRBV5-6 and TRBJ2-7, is DAGVTQSPTHLIKTRGQQVTLRCSPKSGHDTVSWYQQALGQGPQFIFQYYEEEERQRGNFPDRFSGHQFPNYSSELNVNALLLGDSALYLCASSLARQRHHEQYFGPGTRLTVT.

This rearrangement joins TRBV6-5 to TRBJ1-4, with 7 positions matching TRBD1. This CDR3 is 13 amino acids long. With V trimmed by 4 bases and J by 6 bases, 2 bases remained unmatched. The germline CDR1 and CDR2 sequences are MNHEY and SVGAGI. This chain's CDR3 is CASSSDRHEKLFF. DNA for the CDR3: TGTGCCAGCAGTTCGGACAGGCATGAAAAACTGTTTTTT.

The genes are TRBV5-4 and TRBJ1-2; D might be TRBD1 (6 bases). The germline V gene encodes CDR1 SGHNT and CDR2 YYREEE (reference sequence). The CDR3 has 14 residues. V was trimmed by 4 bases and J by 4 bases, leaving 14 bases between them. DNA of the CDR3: TGTGCCAGCAGCGAGTCCGACAGGCCCTATGGCTACACCTTC. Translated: CASSESDRPYGYTF.

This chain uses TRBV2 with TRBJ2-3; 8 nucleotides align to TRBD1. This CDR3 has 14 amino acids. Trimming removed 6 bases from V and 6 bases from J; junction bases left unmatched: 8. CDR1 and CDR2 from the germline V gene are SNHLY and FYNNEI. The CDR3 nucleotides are TGTGCCAGCAGGGACAGGGAGTTTTACGATACGCAGTATTTT. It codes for CASRDREFYDTQYF.

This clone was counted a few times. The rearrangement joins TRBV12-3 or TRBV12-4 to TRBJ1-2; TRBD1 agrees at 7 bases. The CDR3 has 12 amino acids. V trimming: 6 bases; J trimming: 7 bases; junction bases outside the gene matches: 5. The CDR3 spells CASSVTGFGYTF. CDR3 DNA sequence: TGTGCCAGCAGCGTGACAGGGTTTGGCTACACCTTC.

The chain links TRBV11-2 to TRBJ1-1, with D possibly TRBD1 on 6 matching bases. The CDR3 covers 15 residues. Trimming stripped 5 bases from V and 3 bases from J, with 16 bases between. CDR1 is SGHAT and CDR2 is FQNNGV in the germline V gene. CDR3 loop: CASSGRQARDTEAFF. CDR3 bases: TGTGCCAGCAGCGGCCGACAGGCAAGGGACACTGAAGCTTTCTTT.

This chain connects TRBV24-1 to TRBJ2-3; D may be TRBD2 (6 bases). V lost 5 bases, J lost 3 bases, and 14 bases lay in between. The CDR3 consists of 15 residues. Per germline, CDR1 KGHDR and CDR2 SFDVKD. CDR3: CATSGSGVGTDTQYF. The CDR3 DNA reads TGTGCCACCAGTGGCTCGGGAGTGGGTACAGATACGCAGTATTTT.

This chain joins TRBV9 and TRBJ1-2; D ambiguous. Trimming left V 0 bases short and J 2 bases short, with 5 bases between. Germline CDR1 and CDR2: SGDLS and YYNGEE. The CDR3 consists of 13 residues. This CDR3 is CASSVVENYGYTF. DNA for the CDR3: TGTGCCAGCAGCGTAGTAGAAAACTATGGCTACACCTTC.

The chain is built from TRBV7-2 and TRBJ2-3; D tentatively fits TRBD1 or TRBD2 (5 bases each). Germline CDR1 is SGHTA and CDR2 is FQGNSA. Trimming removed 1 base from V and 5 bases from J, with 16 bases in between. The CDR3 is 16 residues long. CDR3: CASSLGPGRIVDTQYF. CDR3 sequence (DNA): TGTGCCAGCAGCTTAGGACCGGGACGGATCGTAGATACGCAGTATTTT.

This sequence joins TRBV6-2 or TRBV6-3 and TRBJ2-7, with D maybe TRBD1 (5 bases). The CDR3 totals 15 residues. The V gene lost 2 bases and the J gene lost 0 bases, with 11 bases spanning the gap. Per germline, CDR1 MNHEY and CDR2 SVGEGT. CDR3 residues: CASSYRTSSSYEQYF. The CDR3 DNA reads TGTGCCAGCAGTTACAGGACATCTAGCTCCTACGAGCAGTACTTC.

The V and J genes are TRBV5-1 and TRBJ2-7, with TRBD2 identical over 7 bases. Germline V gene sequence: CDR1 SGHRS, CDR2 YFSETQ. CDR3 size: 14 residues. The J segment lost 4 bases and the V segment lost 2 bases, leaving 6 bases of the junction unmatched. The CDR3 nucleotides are TGCGCCAGCAGCTTAGGCGGGAGCGCATACGAGCAGTACTTC. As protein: CASSLGGSAYEQYF.

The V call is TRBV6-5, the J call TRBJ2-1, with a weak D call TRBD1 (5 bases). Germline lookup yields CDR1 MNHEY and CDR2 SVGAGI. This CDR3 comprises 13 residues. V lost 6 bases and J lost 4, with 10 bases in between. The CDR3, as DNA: TGTGCCAGCAGCAGGGCAGAGTACAATGAGCAGTTCTTC. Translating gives CASSRAEYNEQFF.

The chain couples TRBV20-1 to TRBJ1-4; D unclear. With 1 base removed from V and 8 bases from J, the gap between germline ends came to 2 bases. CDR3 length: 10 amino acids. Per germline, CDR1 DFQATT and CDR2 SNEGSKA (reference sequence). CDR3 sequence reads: CSARAEKLFF. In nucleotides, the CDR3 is TGCAGTGCTAGAGCAGAAAAACTGTTTTTT.

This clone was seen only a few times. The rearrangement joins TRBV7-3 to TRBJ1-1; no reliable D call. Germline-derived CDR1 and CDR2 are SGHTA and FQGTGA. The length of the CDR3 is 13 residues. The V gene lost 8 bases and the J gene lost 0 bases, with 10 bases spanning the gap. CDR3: CASGETLNTEAFF. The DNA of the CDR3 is TGTGCCAGCGGGGAGACTTTGAACACTGAAGCTTTCTTT.

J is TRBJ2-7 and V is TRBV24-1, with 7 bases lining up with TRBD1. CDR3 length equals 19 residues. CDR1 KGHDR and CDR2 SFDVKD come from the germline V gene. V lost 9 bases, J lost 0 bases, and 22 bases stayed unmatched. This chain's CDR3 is CATEGRPGATGATSYEQYF. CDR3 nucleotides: TGTGCCACCGAAGGTCGCCCTGGGGCTACAGGGGCCACCTCCTACGAGCAGTACTTC.

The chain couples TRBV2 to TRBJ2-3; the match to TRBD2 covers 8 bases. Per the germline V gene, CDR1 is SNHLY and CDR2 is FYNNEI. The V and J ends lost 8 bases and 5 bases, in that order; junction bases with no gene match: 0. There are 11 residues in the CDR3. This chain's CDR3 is CASLAGDTQYF. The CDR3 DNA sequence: TGTGCCAGCCTAGCGGGAGATACGCAGTATTTT.

The CDR3 bases are TGTGCCAGCAGTTTATTAGCGGGAGCTTACGAGCAGTACTTC. Amino acid sequence: CASSLLAGAYEQYF. The rearrangement joins TRBV27 to TRBJ2-7; 9 positions agree with TRBD2. CDR1 is MNHEY, CDR2 SMNVEV, per germline (reference sequence). The V and J ends lost 1 base and 4 bases, in that order; junction bases with no gene match: 2. The CDR3 is 14 amino acids.

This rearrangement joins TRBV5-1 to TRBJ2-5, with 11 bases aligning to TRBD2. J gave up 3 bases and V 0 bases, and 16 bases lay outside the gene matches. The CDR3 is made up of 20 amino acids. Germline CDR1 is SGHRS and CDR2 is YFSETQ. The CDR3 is CASSLAPTSGSWILEETQYF. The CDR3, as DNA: TGCGCCAGCAGCTTGGCCCCCACTAGCGGGAGCTGGATATTGGAAGAGACCCAGTACTTC.

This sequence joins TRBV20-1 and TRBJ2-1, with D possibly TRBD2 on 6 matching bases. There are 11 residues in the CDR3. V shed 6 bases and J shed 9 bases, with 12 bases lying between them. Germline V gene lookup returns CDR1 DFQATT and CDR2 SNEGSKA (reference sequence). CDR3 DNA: TGCAGTGCCCGGAGGGCCCTTGAGCAGTTCTTC. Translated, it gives CSARRALEQFF.

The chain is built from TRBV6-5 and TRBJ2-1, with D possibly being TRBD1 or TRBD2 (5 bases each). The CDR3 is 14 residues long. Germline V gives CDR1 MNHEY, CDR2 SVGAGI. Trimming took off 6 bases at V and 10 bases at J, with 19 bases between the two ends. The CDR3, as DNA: TGTGCCAGCAGGATGGGACCCGCGTGGGGAGAGCAGTTCTTC. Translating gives CASRMGPAWGEQFF.

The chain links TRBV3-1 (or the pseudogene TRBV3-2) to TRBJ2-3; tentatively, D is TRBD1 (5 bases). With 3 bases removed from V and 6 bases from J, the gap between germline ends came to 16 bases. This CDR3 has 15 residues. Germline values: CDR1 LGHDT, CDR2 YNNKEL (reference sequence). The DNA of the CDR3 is TGTGCCAGCAGCCACTCAGGGTTAGGGATCGATACGCAGTATTTT. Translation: CASSHSGLGIDTQYF.

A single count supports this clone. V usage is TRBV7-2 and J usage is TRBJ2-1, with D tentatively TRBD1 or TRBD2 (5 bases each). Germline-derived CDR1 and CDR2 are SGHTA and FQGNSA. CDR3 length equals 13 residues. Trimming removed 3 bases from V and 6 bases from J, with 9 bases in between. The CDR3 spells CASSFQGTNEQFF. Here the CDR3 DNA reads TGTGCCAGCAGCTTCCAAGGGACCAATGAGCAGTTCTTC.

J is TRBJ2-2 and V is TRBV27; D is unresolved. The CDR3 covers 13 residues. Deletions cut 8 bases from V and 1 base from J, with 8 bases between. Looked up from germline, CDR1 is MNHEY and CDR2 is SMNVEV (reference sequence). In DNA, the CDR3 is TGTGCCAGCCGCGCGAGGAACACCGGGGAGCTGTTTTTT. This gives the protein CASRARNTGELFF.

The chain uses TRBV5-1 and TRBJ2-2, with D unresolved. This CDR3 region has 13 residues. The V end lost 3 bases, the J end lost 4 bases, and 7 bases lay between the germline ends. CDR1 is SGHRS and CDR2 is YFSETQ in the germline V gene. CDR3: CASSSLITGELFF. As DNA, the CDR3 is TGCGCCAGCAGCTCTCTTATCACCGGGGAGCTGTTTTTT.

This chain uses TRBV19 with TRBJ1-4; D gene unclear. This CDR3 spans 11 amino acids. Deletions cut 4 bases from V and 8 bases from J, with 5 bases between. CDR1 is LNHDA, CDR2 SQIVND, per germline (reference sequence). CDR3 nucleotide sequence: TGTGCCAGTAGTAGAACGGAAAAACTGTTTTTT. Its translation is CASSRTEKLFF.

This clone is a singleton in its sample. CDR3 sequence reads: CASSQDPPGLGGNTIYF. The CDR3 bases are TGTGCCAGCAGCCAAGATCCCCCGGGGTTAGGTGGAAACACCATATATTTT. The chain uses TRBV3-1 (or the pseudogene TRBV3-2) and TRBJ1-3; D gene ambiguous. V dropped 0 bases and J dropped 3 bases, with 15 bases sitting between them. Germline V gene lookup returns CDR1 LGHDT and CDR2 YNNKEL (reference sequence). This CDR3 is built from 17 residues.